Listed below are T cell receptor beta chains from one sample, sequenced in a study of blood T cell repertoires in COVID-19. Assay: immunoSEQ multiplex PCR; the TCRdb copy retains only in-frame clones and omits some. The sample yields 95,000 to 150,000 clones, over 60% seen once. Sequencing was done on a sample of peripheral blood. These receptors all stem from a woman of 80 years or more with acute or convalescent COVID-19. CDR3s leave out the opening cysteine and the closing phenylalanine or tryptophan.

TRBV27 | ASRWGGNTEAF
TRBV6-2/TRBV6-3 | ASSYEGGTDTQY
TRBV6-1 | ASSEAGGLGQNEQF
TRBV7-2 | ASSSPGTTDTQY
TRBV7-2 | ASSLESSGPPKVY
TRBV10-3 | AISESGQGGYGNTIY
TRBV10-3 | AISGTGGNQPQH
TRBV19 | ASSIQRGPYNEQF
TRBV12-3/TRBV12-4 | ASSLASFQPQH
TRBV6-1 | ASSEGRGLGTEAF
TRBV5-1 | ASSLDRLNIQY
TRBV14 | ASSQTTGKLF
TRBV7-8 | ASSLQALNQPQH
TRBV27 | ASRLSGDLPNTQY
TRBV7-2 | ASSVDRGPSYEQY
TRBV20-1 | SASPTSTGELF
TRBV6-5 | ASVQGVNTGELF
TRBV19 | ASNGRRGQGNEQF
TRBV12-3/TRBV12-4 | ASSFLLRGELF
TRBV7-2 | ASSLEAGGAGNQPQH
TRBV18 | ASSARPRQGKMNTEAF
TRBV3-1/TRBV3-2 | ASSQGRGFGYT
TRBV28 | ASSSHIAGSYNEQF
TRBV7-2 | ASSLNRGIYGYT
TRBV28 | ASSYEQGFSNSPLH
TRBV30 | AWSGFAGGNQPQH
TRBV20-1 | SLRTNEKLF
TRBV3-1/TRBV3-2 | ASSQPGTGKGYT
TRBV3-1/TRBV3-2 | ASSHGAEQF
TRBV7-2 | ASSVGTGIYEQY
TRBV28 | ASSPGQGRATNEKLF
TRBV24-1 | ATRSGGADNEQF
TRBV5-6 | ASSLASGGEKLF
TRBV28 | ASSHNLRDTQY
TRBV7-2 | ASSQMGASTEAF
TRBV28 | ASSFSSGANEKLF
TRBV19 | ASSIDAGYNSPLH
TRBV5-1 | ASSSNQGAYEKLF
TRBV7-9 | ASIPSASYNEQF
TRBV9 | ASSVGGLAGNTIY
TRBV7-2 | ASSLGASNTEAF
TRBV18 | ASSPMADSYNEQF
TRBV19 | ASTLRAGGNTEAF
TRBV18 | ASSPVQGVYGYT
TRBV29-1 | SAGQGRSEQF
TRBV6-5 | ASSWPGDTIAF
TRBV3-1/TRBV3-2 | ASSQEGLAGGANEQF
TRBV19 | ASSSQGARGYGYT
TRBV24-1 | ATTQKGQGVGYT
TRBV19 | ASSIGQGAQPQH
TRBV3-1/TRBV3-2 | ASSHEQVVTEAF
TRBV7-8 | ASSLGGDENTIY
TRBV5-8 | ASTWRGPNQPQH
TRBV7-2 | ASSLGGGWTTGELF
TRBV7-2 | ASSLGTGVGYGYT
TRBV9 | ASSVDREIGEQF
TRBV9 | ASSVDGSTYNEQF